This record covers a single TCR beta chain. Residents of around 24 US areas, aged roughly 18 to 90 years, made up the participants. The sample belongs to a study of blood T cell repertoires in COVID-19. Study as a whole: PBMCs, B-cell-depleted T cells, or T cells provided the cDNA or gDNA that made up the material.

The protocol was immunoSEQ multiplex PCR, while the TCRdb copy is restricted to in-frame clones and leaves out a portion. The sample lists 360,000 or so clones, about 90% seen once, with approximately 1% in the top ten. The CDR3 totals 14 residues. The V gene lost 9 bases and the J gene lost 1 base, with 15 bases spanning the gap. CDR1 and CDR2 from the germline V gene are LNHDA and SQIVND (reference sequence). The sample consisted of PBMCs or T cells enriched from blood (not recorded which). The chain uses TRBV19 and TRBJ1-1; a possible D gene is TRBD1 (5 bases). The TCR comes from a woman aged 25 to 39 who had been exposed to COVID-19. CDR3 protein: CASKYTGWNTEAFF. The CDR3 nucleotides are TGTGCCAGCAAATACACAGGTTGGAACACTGAAGCTTTCTTT.